The 24 T cell receptor beta chains below come from one sample, sequenced in a study of PD-1 blockade in classical Hodgkin lymphoma. Every patient relapsed after autologous stem cell transplantation, and brentuximab vedotin exposure varied. Profiling relied on immunoSEQ multiplex PCR, and the TCRdb table lists in-frame clones only, not all of them. Of nearly 55,000 clones in the sample, over 75% were seen once. Specimen: peripheral blood mononuclear cells (PBMCs), collected at baseline. Receptors originate from a human donor with classical Hodgkin lymphoma.

This chain connects TRBV7-9 to TRBJ1-1; D gene uncertain. The CDR3 runs 14 residues. The V gene lost 0 bases and the J gene lost 2 bases, with 7 bases spanning the gap. Germline V gives CDR1 SEHNR, CDR2 FQNEAQ (reference sequence). The CDR3 spells CASSLAFGNTEAFF. CDR3 nucleotide sequence: TGTGCCAGCAGCTTAGCTTTCGGAAACACTGAAGCTTTCTTT.

The gene calls are TRBV29-1 and TRBJ1-2; D uncertain. Germline lookup yields CDR1 SQVTM and CDR2 ANQGSEA. Deletions cut 4 bases from V and 12 bases from J, with 12 bases between. The CDR3 has 10 residues. CDR3 nucleotides: TGCAGCGTTGGTAAGGGTCTCGACACCTTC. It codes for CSVGKGLDTF.

This rearrangement joins TRBV6-1 to TRBJ2-7; 9 bases fit TRBD2. The CDR3 loop spans 15 amino acids. In germline, CDR1 is MNHNS, CDR2 SASEGT. The trim removed 2 bases at V and 1 base at J, leaving 3 bases unmatched. The CDR3 loop reads CASSEKLAGSYEQYV. For the CDR3, the DNA is TGTGCCAGCAGTGAAAAACTAGCGGGTTCCTACGAGCAGTACGTC.

This sequence joins TRBV19 and TRBJ1-2; D gene unclear. Trimming left V 1 base short and J 2 bases short, with 11 bases between. Germline lookup yields CDR1 LNHDA and CDR2 SQIVND (reference sequence). The CDR3 loop spans 15 amino acids. CDR3 amino acids: CASSIGWGSNYGYTF. The CDR3 DNA follows: TGTGCCAGTAGTATAGGTTGGGGATCGAACTATGGCTACACCTTC.

CDR3 in DNA: TGTGCCAGCAGTTTCGACGGGATTTATGAAAAACTGTTTTTT. Translated: CASSFDGIYEKLFF. The chain carries TRBV6-5 and TRBJ1-4; no firm D call. This CDR3 is 14 amino acids long. Germline CDR1 and CDR2: MNHEY and SVGAGI. V lost 4 bases and J lost 6, with 12 bases in between.

The chain recombines TRBV27 with TRBJ1-2; 7 bases map to TRBD1. V shed 0 bases and J 2 bases; nucleotides not matched to a gene: 3. CDR1 is MNHEY, CDR2 SMNVEV, per germline (reference sequence). The CDR3 extends over 15 amino acids. The CDR3 DNA reads TGTGCCAGCAGTTTATCGGACAGGCCCAACTATGGCTACACCTTC. Its protein product is CASSLSDRPNYGYTF.

This chain links TRBV6-5 with TRBJ2-1; D gene ambiguous. V lost 2 bases to trimming and J lost 7 bases, with 9 bases between them. Germline V lookup: CDR1 MNHEY, CDR2 SVGAGI. This CDR3 has 13 amino acids. CDR3 coding DNA: TGTGCCAGCAGTTACCTGGGCGGAAATGAGCAGTTCTTC. It is translated as CASSYLGGNEQFF.

The chain uses TRBV2 and TRBJ2-5, with D possibly called TRBD1 or TRBD2 (5 bases each). Germline loops: CDR1 SNHLY, CDR2 FYNNEI. This CDR3 comprises 14 residues. With 4 bases removed from V and 5 bases from J, the gap between germline ends came to 14 bases. The CDR3 spells CASSVGTPRETQYF. The DNA for the CDR3 is TGTGCCAGCAGTGTGGGGACCCCACGGGAGACCCAGTACTTC.

The chain employs TRBV25-1 and TRBJ2-3; 7 nucleotides agree with TRBD2. The CDR3 runs to 13 residues. Per the germline V gene, CDR1 is MGHDK and CDR2 is SYGVNS. Trimming cost V 7 bases and J 0 bases; bases outside gene matches: 1. CDR3 sequence reads: CASMRGSTDTQYF. The CDR3 nucleotides are TGTGCCAGCATGCGGGGGAGCACAGATACGCAGTATTTT.

The chain carries TRBV29-1 and TRBJ2-1; 7 bases are a match to TRBD2. The germline gives CDR1 SQVTM, CDR2 ANQGSEA. With 7 bases clipped from V and 2 bases from J, the junction kept 11 bases outside the gene matches. The CDR3 consists of 15 residues. DNA of the CDR3: TGCAGCGCCGAAAACTTAGCGGGCACCTACAATGAGCAGTTCTTC. Its protein is CSAENLAGTYNEQFF.

This clone came up a few times. The chain carries TRBV11-3 and TRBJ2-7; a possible D gene is TRBD2 (7 bases). V lost 3 bases to trimming and J lost 7 bases, with 13 bases between them. The CDR3 contains 13 residues. The V gene's germline CDR1 is SGHNT and CDR2 YENEEA. The CDR3 is CASSLAGALEQYV. In nucleotides, the CDR3 is TGTGCCAGCAGCTTGGCGGGGGCCCTGGAGCAGTACGTC.

This chain links TRBV5-1 with TRBJ1-1; TRBD1 is a possible D gene (5 bases). The germline V and J ends were trimmed by 0 bases and 11 bases, with 17 bases remaining between them. Germline lookup yields CDR1 SGHRS and CDR2 YFSETQ. The CDR3 loop spans 14 amino acids. The CDR3 sequence is CASSLEAGITGAFF. The DNA for the CDR3 is TGCGCCAGCAGCTTGGAAGCAGGGATAACGGGCGCTTTCTTT. Based on the CDR3 plus reference TRBV5-1 and TRBJ1-1, the full variable domain is KAGVTQTPRYLIKTRGQQVTLSCSPISGHRSVSWYQQTPGQGLQFLFEYFSETQRNKGNFPGRFSGRQFSNSRSEMNVSTLELGDSALYLCASSLEAGITGAFFGQGTRLTVV.

V usage is TRBV18 and J usage is TRBJ2-7, with 7 bases matching TRBD1. Trimming at V came to 6 bases and at J to 0 bases, leaving 2 bases not matched to a gene. The CDR3 length is 13 residues. Germline values: CDR1 KGHSH, CDR2 LQKENI. The CDR3 nucleotides are TGTGCCAGCTCGAGACAGGGCTCCTACGAGCAGTACTTC. Its translation: CASSRQGSYEQYF. Supplemented by reference TRBV18 and TRBJ2-7, the full variable domain reads NAGVMQNPRHLVRRRGQEARLRCSPMKGHSHVYWYRQLPEEGLKFMVYLQKENIIDESGMPKERFSAEFPKEGPSILRIQQVVRGDSAAYFCASSRQGSYEQYFGPGTRLTVT.

This chain joins TRBV27 and TRBJ2-2, with TRBD2 matching over 9 bases. Germline CDR1 MNHEY, CDR2 SMNVEV (reference sequence). After removal of 4 bases from V and 7 bases from J, the junction contained 13 bases not matched to a gene. The CDR3 is 17 amino acids. CDR3 sequence (DNA): TGTGCCAGCAGTTCCTCGGCGGGGGGGCATGACGTCGGGGAGCTGTTTTTT. It translates to CASSSSAGGHDVGELFF.

V usage is TRBV27 and J usage is TRBJ2-1; TRBD1 aligns across 7 bases. This CDR3 has 18 residues. Germline V gene sequence: CDR1 MNHEY, CDR2 SMNVEV (reference sequence). The V and J ends lost 5 bases and 1 base, in that order; junction bases with no gene match: 14. CDR3 DNA sequence: TGTGCCAGCAGTAAGGGGGCTTTCAGAACGGTGTCCTACAATGAGCAGTTCTTC. It yields the protein CASSKGAFRTVSYNEQFF.

The chain recombines TRBV25-1 with TRBJ2-7, with TRBD1 as a possible D gene (5 bases). The V gene's germline CDR1 is MGHDK and CDR2 SYGVNS. The V and J ends lost 3 bases and 3 bases respectively, with 9 bases between them. The CDR3 is 13 residues long. The CDR3 sequence is CASSDGARYEQYF. The CDR3 nucleotides read TGTGCCAGCAGTGATGGGGCCCGCTACGAGCAGTACTTC.

This chain joins TRBV5-1 and TRBJ1-1; D might be TRBD1 (6 bases). This CDR3 spans 16 amino acids. Germline CDR1 SGHRS, CDR2 YFSETQ. Trimming took 0 bases from V and 1 from J, leaving 13 bases between them. CDR3 residues: CASSLATGHPNTEAFF. The DNA of the CDR3 is TGCGCCAGCAGCTTGGCCACAGGGCACCCGAACACTGAAGCTTTCTTT.

The CDR3 spells CASTVAAFSGNTIYF. The CDR3 DNA follows: TGTGCCAGCACCGTAGCGGCGTTCTCTGGAAACACCATATATTTT. The chain links TRBV7-9 to TRBJ1-3, with D unresolved. Per germline, CDR1 SEHNR and CDR2 FQNEAQ (reference sequence). Trimming pared 7 bases from V and 0 bases from J, leaving 13 bases between. The CDR3 totals 15 residues.

This chain joins TRBV4-2 and TRBJ2-2, with D tentatively TRBD2 (6 bases). Germline lookup yields CDR1 LGHNA and CDR2 YNFKEQ. Trimming pared 6 bases from V and 5 bases from J, leaving 25 bases between. The CDR3 has 18 amino acids. The CDR3 coding sequence is TGTGCCAGCAGTCGTACTCCGGGACTTAGTGGGGCTACCGGGGAGCTGTTTTTT. This translates into CASSRTPGLSGATGELFF.

A few counts support this clone. The chain links TRBV7-9 to TRBJ1-2; D is ambiguous. Trimming stripped 1 base from V and 8 bases from J, with 14 bases between. The CDR3 sequence is 14 residues long. Germline V gene lookup returns CDR1 SEHNR and CDR2 FQNEAQ (reference sequence). CDR3 bases: TGTGCCAGCAGCTTAGGTTCGGGAAATCGGGGCTACACCTTC. Its translation is CASSLGSGNRGYTF.

V gene TRBV27 combines with J gene TRBJ1-1; maybe TRBD1 (5 bases). The V end lost 4 bases, the J end lost 0 bases, and 6 bases lay between the germline ends. This CDR3 has 13 amino acids. Germline V gene lookup returns CDR1 MNHEY and CDR2 SMNVEV (reference sequence). The CDR3 DNA is TGTGCCAGCAGTTACAGGATGAACACTGAAGCTTTCTTT. Residues: CASSYRMNTEAFF.

Ten or more counts support this clone. The CDR3 nucleotides read TGTGCCAGCAGCTTTCGGCTGTACGAGCAGTACGTC. It yields the protein CASSFRLYEQYV. This chain links TRBV11-2 with TRBJ2-7; no reliable D call. Between the trimmed V and J ends, which lost 3 bases and 4 bases, there was a span of 7 bases. This CDR3 has 12 amino acids. CDR1 SGHAT and CDR2 FQNNGV come from the germline V gene.

The chain combines TRBV10-3 with TRBJ1-5, with a possible D match to TRBD1 (5 bases). The length of the CDR3 is 15 residues. Trimming shortened V by 0 bases and J by 6 bases, and 12 bases separated the two germline ends. CDR1 is ENHRY, CDR2 SYGVKD, per germline. The chain's CDR3 is CAISESAGDGQPQHF. In DNA, the CDR3 is TGTGCCATCAGTGAGTCCGCGGGGGATGGTCAGCCCCAGCATTTT.

The genes are TRBV9 and TRBJ2-1; possibly TRBD2 for D (6 bases). This CDR3 region has 15 residues. CDR1 SGDLS and CDR2 YYNGEE come from the germline V gene. Trimming left V 3 bases short and J 2 bases short, with 12 bases between. This chain's CDR3 is CASSDSGATYNEQFF. As DNA, the CDR3 is TGTGCCAGCAGCGATAGCGGAGCTACCTACAATGAGCAGTTCTTC.